The 26 T cell receptor beta chains presented below share a single source sample, sequenced in a study of T cell repertoires in cytomegalovirus infection. No cognate antigen is known for these TCRs. In TCRdb, the reads were re-called with MiXCR into one record per CDR3 protein. The sample comprises fewer than 650,000 distinct CDR3 sequences, roughly 43% of which are singletons, and around 48% rests with the top ten. This specimen consisted of cultured PBMCs, obtained from culture after CMV antigen stimulation. The receptors stem from a human donor in good health (CMV status not recorded). Some clones in this sample may be carry-over from other donors' samples.

The chain combines TRBV5-1 with TRBJ2-7, with a tentative D call TRBD2 (6 bases). The germline V gene encodes CDR1 SGHRS and CDR2 YFSETQ. V lost 4 bases, J lost 5 bases, and 16 bases lay in between. The CDR3 extends over 14 amino acids. The CDR3 sequence: CASSTGPGGDEQYF. CDR3 nucleotide sequence: TGCGCCAGCAGCACGGGGCCAGGAGGGGACGAGCAGTACTTC.

This clonotype was found a few times. The germline gene is not matched at one end of the junction; a read error may be the cause. The CDR3 here is CATSDRGSSPDTQYF. For the CDR3, the DNA is TGTGCCACGAGTGACAGGGGTTCATCCCCAGATACGCAGTATTTT. The J gene is TRBJ2-3, the V gene TRBV24-1; 8 bases are a match to TRBD1. Germline CDR1 and CDR2: KGHDR and SFDVKD. This CDR3 contains 15 residues.

This clonotype was detected a few times. In DNA form, the CDR3 reads TGTGCCAGCAGCCTAGGGGGACTAGCGGGGGAAGAGCAGTTCTTC. Translation: CASSLGGLAGEEQFF. This chain links TRBV7-6 with TRBJ2-1, with 14 nucleotides matching TRBD2. CDR3 length equals 15 residues. Germline CDR1 SGHVS, CDR2 FNYEAQ. Trimming took 5 bases from V and 10 from J; bases not matched to a gene: 7.

The sample holds a few counts of this clonotype. The rearrangement joins TRBV6-2 or TRBV6-3 to TRBJ1-2; D uncertain. The V gene's germline CDR1 is MNHEY and CDR2 SVGEGT. The germline V and J ends were trimmed by 6 bases and 4 bases, with 15 bases remaining between them. This CDR3 is built from 14 residues. CDR3 loop: CASRIGPVTYGYTF. In nucleotides, the CDR3 is TGTGCCAGCAGGATTGGACCGGTTACCTATGGCTACACCTTC.

The genes are TRBV2 and TRBJ1-1; D perhaps matches TRBD1 (5 bases). The CDR3 extends over 13 amino acids. Germline assignment: CDR1 SNHLY and CDR2 FYNNEI. Trimming removed 4 bases from V and 10 bases from J, with 16 bases in between. This chain's CDR3 is CASSASRVYTAFF. The CDR3 region has the DNA TGTGCCAGCAGTGCCTCCAGGGTTTATACAGCTTTCTTT.

This clonotype has ten or more counts. The chain carries TRBV7-2 and TRBJ2-5, with TRBD2 identical over 8 bases. CDR3 length: 13 amino acids. Germline CDR1 reads SGHTA; CDR2 reads FQGNSA. V lost 11 bases to trimming and J lost 5 bases; unmatched junction nucleotides: 10. For the CDR3, the DNA is TGTGCCCCCGGAGCGTGCGGGAGGGAGACCCAGTACTTC. It is translated as CAPGACGRETQYF.

This clonotype has a handful of counts. The rearrangement links TRBV7-2 to TRBJ2-3, with D hard to call. Germline assignment: CDR1 SGHTA and CDR2 FQGNSA. The germline V and J ends were trimmed by 5 bases and 7 bases, with 10 bases remaining between them. CDR3 length equals 12 residues. The CDR3 DNA reads as TGTGCCAGCAGCCCCCAAGGTCATACGCAGTATTTT. The encoded protein is CASSPQGHTQYF.

This chain joins TRBV7-6 and TRBJ1-6; unclear D gene. CDR3 size: 14 residues. CDR1 and CDR2 from the germline V gene are SGHVS and FNYEAQ. Trimming stripped 2 bases from V and 7 bases from J, with 9 bases between. The CDR3 protein is CASSLYSGNSPLHF. The CDR3 DNA is TGTGCCAGCAGCTTATACAGTGGGAATTCACCCCTCCACTTT.

The genes are TRBV7-8 and TRBJ2-7; possibly TRBD2 for D (5 bases). V lost 5 bases and J 4 bases, leaving 12 bases between the germline ends. The CDR3 consists of 13 residues. Germline CDR1 SGHVS, CDR2 FQNEAQ. Here the CDR3 DNA reads TGTGCCAGCAGCCGCCGGACTGAATACGAGCAGTACTTC. The encoded protein is CASSRRTEYEQYF.

The genes are TRBV10-2 and TRBJ2-1; TRBD1 aligns across 8 bases. This CDR3 is 14 amino acids long. Germline CDR1 is WSHSY and CDR2 is SAAADI. V was pared by 6 bases and J by 2 bases, with 3 bases of the junction left unmatched. The DNA of the CDR3 is TGCGCCAGCAGCGTGGACAGGGCCTACAATGAGCAGTTCTTC. Protein: CASSVDRAYNEQFF.

The genes are TRBV27 and TRBJ2-1, with 13 bases aligning to TRBD2. The CDR3 spans 17 residues. Germline V gives CDR1 MNHEY, CDR2 SMNVEV (reference sequence). Losses at the gene ends were 6 bases for V and 3 bases for J; bases not matched to a gene: 8. For the CDR3, the DNA is TGTGCCAGCAGGGGACTAGCGGGAATTTCGCGCTACAATGAGCAGTTCTTC. Amino acids: CASRGLAGISRYNEQFF.

The table lists this clonotype with a few counts. The chain joins TRBV29-1 to TRBJ2-1; 7 bases are a match to TRBD1. V was clipped by 4 bases and J by 2 bases; unmatched bases: 5. The CDR3 has 14 amino acids. From germline, CDR1 is SQVTM and CDR2 ANQGSEA. The CDR3 region is CSVALGTAYNEQFF. The DNA for the CDR3 is TGCAGCGTTGCCCTGGGGACAGCCTACAATGAGCAGTTCTTC.

The chain links TRBV7-9 to TRBJ1-4; D might be TRBD1 (5 bases). Trimming took off 6 bases at V and 13 bases at J, with 12 bases between the two ends. This CDR3 is 11 amino acids long. CDR1 and CDR2 from the germline V gene are SEHNR and FQNEAQ (reference sequence). The CDR3 DNA sequence: TGTGCCAGCAGACAGGAGGGCAGACTGTTTTTT. Encoded protein: CASRQEGRLFF.

CDR3 sequence: CASEGVHGEAFF. CDR3 nucleotides: TGTGCCAGCGAAGGGGTCCATGGTGAAGCTTTCTTT. This chain links TRBV27 with TRBJ1-1; D is possibly TRBD1 (5 bases). V lost 8 bases to trimming and J lost 7 bases, with 14 bases between them. The CDR3 extends over 12 amino acids. From germline, CDR1 is MNHEY and CDR2 SMNVEV (reference sequence).

This chain uses TRBV19 with TRBJ1-5; the D gene is possibly TRBD1 (5 bases). The CDR3 spans 15 residues. Germline CDR1 and CDR2: LNHDA and SQIVND (reference sequence). Between the trimmed V and J ends, which lost 7 bases and 5 bases, there was a span of 18 bases. CDR3 sequence: CASTPTAPAYQPQHF. The CDR3 DNA reads TGTGCCAGTACCCCGACAGCCCCGGCCTATCAGCCCCAGCATTTT.

This chain connects TRBV2 to TRBJ2-2; D not certain. CDR1 and CDR2 from the germline V gene are SNHLY and FYNNEI. V was clipped by 3 bases and J by 5 bases, with 10 bases between them. The CDR3 length is 14 residues. The CDR3 sequence is CASSELEGTGELFF. The CDR3, as DNA: TGTGCCAGCAGTGAGCTAGAAGGGACCGGGGAGCTGTTTTTT.

This clonotype was picked up a small number of times. The gene calls are TRBV7-6 and TRBJ2-1, with unresolved D. Germline values: CDR1 SGHVS, CDR2 FNYEAQ. The V end was cut by 0 bases, the J end by 0 bases, with 9 bases between. The CDR3 is made up of 16 amino acids. The CDR3 nucleotides read TGTGCCAGCAGCTTAGCTCCAGAACCCTCCTACAATGAGCAGTTCTTC. This encodes CASSLAPEPSYNEQFF.

The chain has TRBV6-2 or TRBV6-3 and TRBJ2-2; the D is unclear. Germline lookup yields CDR1 MNHEY and CDR2 SVGEGT. This CDR3 spans 17 amino acids. V gave up 5 bases and J gave up 5 bases, with 21 bases separating them. In nucleotides, the CDR3 is TGTGCCAGCAGTCAGGACCGAGCGTTCTCTTCGACCGGGGAGCTGTTTTTT. Its protein product is CASSQDRAFSSTGELFF.

This clonotype was observed at least ten times. CDR3 sequence (DNA): TGTGCCAGCAGCCCAGGATTCCCCGGGACAGGGGCGGGAGAGACCCAGTACTTC. This translates into CASSPGFPGTGAGETQYF. The chain employs TRBV7-2 and TRBJ2-5; 10 bases line up with TRBD1. Per germline, CDR1 SGHTA and CDR2 FQGNSA. The junction had 16 bases not matched to a gene; V was cut back by 5 bases and J by 4 bases. This CDR3 is 18 amino acids long.

V gene TRBV7-6 combines with J gene TRBJ2-6; a possible D gene is TRBD1 (6 bases). The ends were cut back, 5 bases at V and 4 bases at J, with 18 bases in the middle. The CDR3 has 17 amino acids. Germline-derived CDR1 and CDR2 are SGHVS and FNYEAQ. CDR3 nucleotides: TGTGCCAGCAGCCCGATTGCCAGGGGAGCCGGGGCCAACGTCCTGACTTTC. Amino acids: CASSPIARGAGANVLTF.

In its sample, this clonotype was seen a few times. The genes are TRBV18 and TRBJ2-2; D perhaps matches TRBD2 (6 bases). The CDR3 totals 15 residues. Trimming cost V 1 base and J 3 bases, with 9 bases left between them. Germline V gene data show CDR1 as KGHSH and CDR2 as LQKENI. CDR3 bases: TGTGCCAGCTCACCACTAGGCGGGGACACCGGGGAGCTGTTTTTT. Amino acids: CASSPLGGDTGELFF.

This clonotype was detected a few times. The chain recombines TRBV7-6 with TRBJ2-3, with no clear D. Deletions cut 1 base from V and 0 bases from J, with 11 bases between. In germline, CDR1 is SGHVS, CDR2 FNYEAQ. The CDR3 totals 16 residues. The DNA for the CDR3 is TGTGCCAGCAGCTTAGTGTCGGAGACTAGCACAGATACGCAGTATTTT. Translated, it gives CASSLVSETSTDTQYF.

The chain carries TRBV19 and TRBJ1-5; D unclear. CDR3 length: 12 amino acids. Germline V gives CDR1 LNHDA, CDR2 SQIVND (reference sequence). V was cut by 4 bases and J by 12 bases, with 13 bases left in between. As DNA, the CDR3 is TGTGCCAGTAGTACCATGGACCTGAACCAGCATTTT. It translates to CASSTMDLNQHF.

In its sample, this clonotype was seen a few times. V gene TRBV19 combines with J gene TRBJ2-4; 8 bases line up with TRBD1. Per germline, CDR1 LNHDA and CDR2 SQIVND (reference sequence). The V segment lost 5 bases and the J segment 8 bases; nucleotides outside the gene matches: 11. The CDR3 totals 15 residues. The DNA for the CDR3 is TGTGCCAGTAGTGTGGGACAGGCAGGAGGAGACATTCAGTACTTC. Its translation: CASSVGQAGGDIQYF. The variable domain in full, completed from reference TRBV19 and TRBJ2-4, reads DGGITQSPKYLFRKEGQNVTLSCEQNLNHDAMYWYRQDPGQGLRLIYYSQIVNDFQKGDIAEGYSVSREKKESFPLTVTSAQKNPTAFYLCASSVGQAGGDIQYFGAGTRLSVL.

The chain recombines TRBV6-5 with TRBJ1-1; maybe TRBD1 (5 bases). The CDR3 length is 14 residues. The germline CDR1 and CDR2 sequences are MNHEY and SVGAGI. V was pared by 1 base and J by 3 bases, with 9 bases between. Written as DNA, the CDR3 is TGTGCCAGCAGTTACTACAGGTTGGACACTGAAGCTTTCTTT. It is translated as CASSYYRLDTEAFF.

This clonotype was seen repeatedly, ten times or more. The chain carries TRBV7-2 and TRBJ1-1; D gene ambiguous. Germline V CDR1 and CDR2: SGHTA, FQGNSA. The CDR3 covers 14 residues. Trimming took off 3 bases at V and 1 base at J, with 9 bases between the two ends. The CDR3 region is CASSFTGANTEAFF. The CDR3 nucleotides are TGTGCCAGCAGCTTTACCGGTGCGAACACTGAAGCTTTCTTT.